The 32 T cell receptor beta chains reported below all come from one sample, sequenced in a study of cytomegalovirus exposure and HLA in healthy donors. PCR was performed using 60 Vbeta and 13 Jbeta primers. Assay: immunoSEQ multiplex PCR; the TCRdb copy retains only in-frame clones and omits some. The sample consists of roughly 120,000 clones, 70% to 75% of them appearing once. The source material was PBMCs. These receptors all stem from a woman between 40 and 50 years old in good health and CMV-seronegative.

The V call is TRBV28, the J call TRBJ1-2, with D possibly being TRBD1 (5 bases). CDR1 MDHEN and CDR2 SYDVKM come from the germline V gene. V was cut by 3 bases and J by 4 bases, with 12 bases left in between. The CDR3 is 14 residues long. CDR3 DNA sequence: TGTGCCAGCAGTTTGGGGCGTAGGGTCTATGGCTACACCTTC. Protein product: CASSLGRRVYGYTF.

This chain uses TRBV18 with TRBJ2-1; the match to TRBD2 covers 8 bases. Germline V CDR1 and CDR2: KGHSH, LQKENI. CDR3 length equals 16 residues. The junction had 4 bases not matched to a gene; V was cut back by 0 bases and J by 3 bases. The chain's CDR3 is CASSPPSGGIYNEQFF. CDR3 bases: TGTGCCAGCTCACCACCGTCGGGGGGGATCTACAATGAGCAGTTCTTC.

This clone was found once. This chain uses TRBV25-1 with TRBJ1-2; 8 bases line up with TRBD1. Germline V CDR1 and CDR2: MGHDK, SYGVNS. Germline trimming cut 7 bases from V and 3 bases from J; bases unmatched to any gene: 7. The CDR3 is 14 residues long. The CDR3 region has the DNA TGTGCCAGCAAGCCAGGACAGGGACACTATGGCTACACCTTC. Encoded protein: CASKPGQGHYGYTF.

This sequence joins TRBV7-2 and TRBJ1-5, with D unresolved. V lost 1 base, J lost 6 bases, and 4 bases lay in between. The germline CDR1 and CDR2 sequences are SGHTA and FQGNSA. The CDR3 spans 12 residues. The CDR3 DNA reads as TGTGCCAGCAGCTTAGGTAGTCAGCCCCAGCATTTT. Its translation: CASSLGSQPQHF.

This clone appeared a few times. The J gene is TRBJ1-2, the V gene TRBV4-1; D is unclear. CDR1 is MGHRA, CDR2 YSYEKL, per germline. This CDR3 is 20 amino acids long. Between the trimmed V and J ends, which lost 2 bases and 2 bases, there was a span of 27 bases. Written as DNA, the CDR3 is TGCGCCAGCAGCCAATTTCCTTGGCGGGCAGGAGAGCATAGGAACTATGGCTACACCTTC. It yields the protein CASSQFPWRAGEHRNYGYTF.

This sequence joins TRBV7-5 and TRBJ2-2; the DNA was not used to check the table's D call, TRBD2. TRBV7-5 is a listed pseudogene. The CDR3 is 12 residues long. The CDR3 coding sequence is TGTGCCAGCAGCTTAACGCCGGGTCAGCTGTTTTTT. As protein: CASSLTPGQLFF.

The rearrangement joins TRBV4-3 to TRBJ1-1; D is ambiguous. This CDR3 region has 15 residues. Trimming left V 6 bases short and J 1 base short, with 15 bases between. The germline gives CDR1 LGHNA, CDR2 YSLEER. CDR3 loop: CASRLTFAKNTEAFF. CDR3 DNA sequence: TGCGCCAGCAGACTGACATTCGCCAAGAACACTGAAGCTTTCTTT.

The chain is built from TRBV28 and TRBJ1-5; TRBD1 agrees at 10 bases. The CDR3 is made up of 18 amino acids. CDR1 MDHEN and CDR2 SYDVKM come from the germline V gene. V gave up 6 bases and J gave up 4 bases; unmatched junction bases: 15. CDR3 in DNA: TGTGCCAGCAGCTTAACCTTCCCCGGGACAGGGGTAAATCAGCCCCAGCATTTT. Its translation: CASSLTFPGTGVNQPQHF. Together with reference TRBV28 and TRBJ1-5, the CDR3 gives the full variable domain: DVKVTQSSRYLVKRTGEKVFLECVQDMDHENMFWYRQDPGLGLRLIYFSYDVKMKEKGDIPEGYSVSREKKERFSLILESASTNQTSMYLCASSLTFPGTGVNQPQHFGDGTRLSIL.

The J gene is TRBJ1-2, the V gene TRBV7-3, with 8 bases that match TRBD1. The germline CDR1 and CDR2 sequences are SGHTA and FQGTGA. V gave up 7 bases and J gave up 2 bases; unmatched junction bases: 21. The length of the CDR3 is 19 residues. CDR3 in DNA: TGTGCCAGCACCAAAAAACTAGGACAGACAGGGGACCACAACTATGGCTACACCTTC. It encodes CASTKKLGQTGDHNYGYTF.

The J gene is TRBJ1-3, the V gene TRBV10-3; possibly TRBD1 for D (6 bases). CDR3 length: 15 amino acids. Looked up from germline, CDR1 is ENHRY and CDR2 is SYGVKD. The V end was cut by 3 bases, the J end by 0 bases, with 9 bases between. CDR3 nucleotide sequence: TGTGCCATCAGTGATACAGGGAACTCTGGAAACACCATATATTTT. Its translation is CAISDTGNSGNTIYF.

The CDR3 bases are TGTGCCAGCAGCTTAGCAGGACAGGGGGCTTACGAGCAGTACTTC. It is translated as CASSLAGQGAYEQYF. The V call is TRBV7-2, the J call TRBJ2-7; 11 nucleotides align to TRBD1. Germline values: CDR1 SGHTA, CDR2 FQGNSA. Losses at the gene ends were 0 bases for V and 4 bases for J; bases not matched to a gene: 2. The CDR3 runs 15 residues.

This clone was detected once. This sequence joins TRBV19 and TRBJ1-1; tentative D call: TRBD1 (5 bases). Germline V gene lookup returns CDR1 LNHDA and CDR2 SQIVND (reference sequence). Trimming shortened V by 5 bases and J by 1 base, and 8 bases separated the two germline ends. This CDR3 has 13 amino acids. This CDR3 is CASSDTGNTEAFF. The CDR3 region has the DNA TGTGCCAGTAGTGATACAGGGAACACTGAAGCTTTCTTT.

This clone was detected a few times. This chain joins TRBV2 and TRBJ2-5, with TRBD1 as a possible D gene (6 bases). Germline V gives CDR1 SNHLY, CDR2 FYNNEI. There are 14 residues in the CDR3. Deletions cut 7 bases from V and 5 bases from J, with 17 bases between. This CDR3 is CASKPHGQGETQYF. Here the CDR3 DNA reads TGTGCCAGCAAACCTCATGGCCAGGGGGAGACCCAGTACTTC.

The J gene is TRBJ2-7, the V gene TRBV7-9; 7 bases are a match to TRBD2. The V gene's germline CDR1 is SEHNR and CDR2 FQNEAQ (reference sequence). The CDR3 totals 11 residues. V shed 5 bases and J 5 bases; nucleotides not matched to a gene: 0. In nucleotides, the CDR3 is TGTGCCAGCAGCCGGGGGGACGAGCAGTACTTC. Protein sequence: CASSRGDEQYF.

This chain connects TRBV30 to TRBJ1-1, with a possible D match to TRBD1 (5 bases). The CDR3 sequence is 14 residues long. The V and J ends lost 5 bases and 5 bases respectively, with 18 bases between them. Germline V gene data show CDR1 as GTSNPN and CDR2 as SVGIG (reference sequence). The CDR3 here is CAWGAGGSGTEAFF. CDR3 DNA: TGTGCCTGGGGGGCGGGGGGATCGGGGACTGAAGCTTTCTTT.

This rearrangement joins TRBV28 to TRBJ1-5, with TRBD1 matching 7 bases. The CDR3 has 14 amino acids. Germline values: CDR1 MDHEN, CDR2 SYDVKM. V lost 5 bases, J lost 5 bases, and 6 bases stayed unmatched. CDR3 in amino acids: CASSEGAGDQPQHF. In DNA, the CDR3 is TGTGCCAGCAGTGAGGGGGCAGGGGATCAGCCCCAGCATTTT.

This rearrangement joins TRBV6-1 to TRBJ1-2, with 8 nucleotides matching TRBD1. CDR1 is MNHNS, CDR2 SASEGT, per germline. V trimming: 5 bases; J trimming: 10 bases; junction bases outside the gene matches: 9. The CDR3 has 13 amino acids. The DNA of the CDR3 is TGTGCCAGCAGTCCAGCGGACCAGGGGGCCTACACCTTC. Protein: CASSPADQGAYTF.

This rearrangement joins TRBV9 to TRBJ1-5; D gene ambiguous. CDR1 is SGDLS and CDR2 is YYNGEE in the germline V gene. The CDR3 contains 14 residues. V lost 0 bases and J lost 9, with 13 bases in between. CDR3 amino acids: CASSVAGLGSPQHF. In DNA form, the CDR3 reads TGTGCCAGCAGCGTAGCCGGGTTGGGTTCGCCCCAGCATTTT.

In this sample, this clone turned up a few times. The chain carries TRBV10-3 and TRBJ2-7; a weak D match, TRBD2 (5 bases). The CDR3 is made up of 13 amino acids. CDR1 and CDR2 (germline): ENHRY, SYGVKD. The CDR3 sequence: CASSGRSDYEQYF. The CDR3 region has the DNA TGTGCTTCAAGCGGCCGGAGCGACTACGAGCAGTACTTC.

In its sample, this clone was seen a few times. CDR3 in amino acids: CASSQGAGKYNEQFF. The DNA for the CDR3 is TGTGCCAGCAGCCAAGGGGCGGGAAAATACAATGAGCAGTTCTTC. The chain combines TRBV14 with TRBJ2-1; a possible D gene is TRBD2 (6 bases). Germline CDR1 SGHDN, CDR2 FVKESK. The CDR3 is 15 amino acids. V was pared by 1 base and J by 4 bases, with 11 bases between.

In this sample, this clone turned up a few times. The chain uses TRBV13 and TRBJ1-2, with 7 bases that match TRBD1. Unmatched junction bases numbered 8, after V lost 5 bases and J lost 8 bases. Germline V gene sequence: CDR1 PRHDT, CDR2 FYEKMQ (reference sequence). CDR3 length: 13 amino acids. The CDR3 protein is CASSLTGPNGYTF. The CDR3 DNA follows: TGTGCCAGCAGCCTGACAGGGCCGAACGGCTACACCTTC. Full variable domain (remainder filled in from reference TRBV13 and TRBJ1-2): AAGVIQSPRHLIKEKRETATLKCYPIPRHDTVYWYQQGPGQDPQFLISFYEKMQSDKGSIPDRFSAQQFSDYHSELNMSSLELGDSALYFCASSLTGPNGYTFGSGTRLTVV.

The chain carries TRBV2 and TRBJ1-2, with 8 bases identical to TRBD1. The germline V gene has CDR1 SNHLY and CDR2 FYNNEI. This CDR3 has 15 amino acids. Trimming at V came to 4 bases and at J to 6 bases, leaving 10 bases not matched to a gene. CDR3 nucleotide sequence: TGTGCCAGCAGTGGACCTGACAGGGGAGTACATGGCTACACCTTC. Its translation: CASSGPDRGVHGYTF.

V and J are TRBV5-5 and TRBJ2-7; 10 bases are a match to TRBD2. CDR3 length: 16 residues. The germline gives CDR1 SGHKS, CDR2 YYEKEE (reference sequence). J gave up 6 bases and V 0 bases, and 9 bases lay outside the gene matches. The CDR3 loop is CASSLESSLAGVEQYF. The CDR3 DNA follows: TGTGCCAGCAGCTTGGAATCGAGTCTAGCGGGAGTCGAGCAGTACTTC.

The V and J genes are TRBV7-2 and TRBJ2-7, with TRBD2 identical over 10 bases. Germline values: CDR1 SGHTA, CDR2 FQGNSA. V shed 6 bases, J shed 6 bases, and the junction held 14 bases outside the gene matches. The CDR3 contains 16 residues. The CDR3 here is CASSDWGVAGGSEQYF. In DNA, the CDR3 is TGTGCCAGCAGTGACTGGGGGGTAGCGGGGGGTAGCGAGCAGTACTTC.

The chain has TRBV7-9 and TRBJ1-2; D may be TRBD1 (6 bases). V lost 4 bases and J 5 bases, leaving 11 bases between the germline ends. Germline V CDR1 and CDR2: SEHNR, FQNEAQ (reference sequence). The CDR3 length is 13 residues. The CDR3 nucleotides read TGTGCCAGCAGCTCGCAGGGGAGTTATGGCTACACCTTC. Protein: CASSSQGSYGYTF.

The V gene is TRBV7-9, the J gene TRBJ2-1, with 8 positions matching TRBD1. Trimming took 2 bases from V and 0 from J; bases not matched to a gene: 6. The CDR3 loop spans 17 amino acids. The germline gives CDR1 SEHNR, CDR2 FQNEAQ (reference sequence). DNA of the CDR3: TGTGCCAGCAGCTTAAGGACAGGGATTCTCTCCTACAATGAGCAGTTCTTC. Its translation: CASSLRTGILSYNEQFF.

Note on this clone: Its ends do not fully match the called genes, so a read error is possible. V usage is TRBV14 and J usage is TRBJ2-1, with 8 nucleotides matching TRBD2. Germline V gives CDR1 SGHDN, CDR2 FVKESK. The CDR3 length is 14 residues. The CDR3 reads CASSQTLGGTRWIF. Written as DNA, the CDR3 is TGTGCCAGCAGCCAAACACTGGGCGGGACTAGGTGGATCTTC.

The chain carries TRBV11-2 and TRBJ2-3; 15 nucleotides align to TRBD2. The CDR3 runs 16 residues. Trimming took 5 bases from V and 3 from J; bases not matched to a gene: 3. Germline CDR1 is SGHAT and CDR2 is FQNNGV. CDR3 sequence reads: CASSTGTSGGTDTQYF. DNA for the CDR3: TGTGCCAGCAGCACTGGGACTAGCGGGGGGACAGATACGCAGTATTTT.

The chain employs TRBV7-2 and TRBJ2-5; 15 positions agree with TRBD2. The V and J ends lost 1 base and 1 base, in that order; junction bases with no gene match: 4. The CDR3 runs to 18 residues. The germline CDR1 and CDR2 sequences are SGHTA and FQGNSA. The CDR3 DNA reads TGTGCCAGCAGCTTAGGGGGGACTAGCGGGGGGTTCCAAGAGACCCAGTACTTC. It is translated as CASSLGGTSGGFQETQYF. The full variable domain, completed using reference TRBV7-2 and TRBJ2-5, is GAGVSQSPSNKVTEKGKDVELRCDPISGHTALYWYRQSLGQGLEFLIYFQGNSAPDKSGLPSDRFSAERTGGSVSTLTIQRTQQEDSAVYLCASSLGGTSGGFQETQYFGPGTRLLVL.

The chain joins TRBV7-9 to TRBJ2-7; 7 bases are shared with TRBD1. This CDR3 has 14 amino acids. J gave up 0 bases and V 5 bases, and 4 bases lay outside the gene matches. CDR1 SEHNR and CDR2 FQNEAQ come from the germline V gene (reference sequence). DNA for the CDR3: TGTGCCAGCAGCCCACAGGGGAACTCCTACGAGCAGTACTTC. Protein sequence: CASSPQGNSYEQYF.

This clone was seen more than once but under ten times. J is TRBJ1-4 and V is TRBV18; TRBD1 is a possible D gene (5 bases). V was cut by 1 base and J by 0 bases, with 15 bases left in between. CDR1 is KGHSH, CDR2 LQKENI, per germline. The CDR3 runs to 18 residues. The CDR3 here is CASSPLTGKGPTNEKLFF. CDR3 nucleotide sequence: TGTGCCAGCTCACCACTTACAGGAAAGGGGCCAACTAATGAAAAACTGTTTTTT.

The chain uses TRBV5-6 and TRBJ2-5, with 9 positions matching TRBD1. TRBJ2-7 explains the end of the DNA better; the J call may be wrong. The germline gives CDR1 SGHDT, CDR2 YYEEEE. The CDR3 totals 14 residues. The CDR3 DNA follows: TGTGCCAGCAGTCTGGGACAGGGACCCTACGAGCAGTACTTC. Protein: CASSLGQGPYEQYF.